These T cell receptor beta chains were read from a single sample in a study of T cell responses to AZD1222 COVID-19 vaccine. Profiled with immunoSEQ multiplex PCR; TCRdb holds only in-frame clones, not every one. The sample lists 250,000 to 300,000 clones; 90% to 95% were seen once. The sequencing here drew on peripheral blood, taken 28 days after the second AZD1222 dose. The receptors here all came from an adult who received the AZD1222 COVID-19 vaccine. CDR3s include the opening cysteine and the closing phenylalanine or tryptophan. A D gene is named only where the DNA matches it firmly. Rows may omit the clone size; those that give it use once, few, many or a size class.

d_gene,v_gene,j_gene,abundance,CDR3nt,CDR3aa
.,TRBV5-4,TRBJ2-2,.,TGTGCCAGCAGCTTGGATGCGTGGGGCGCGAACACCGGGGAGCTGTTTTTT,CASSLDAWGANTGELFF
.,TRBV4-1,TRBJ1-3,.,TGCGCCAGCAGCCAAGAAGGGCCTAGGGCGGGAAACACCATATATTTT,CASSQEGPRAGNTIYF
TRBD1,TRBV5-1,TRBJ2-7,.,TGCGCCAGCAGCAACCGGGACAGGGGCCTCGAGCAGTACTTC,CASSNRDRGLEQYF
.,TRBV11-3,TRBJ2-2,.,TGTGCCAGCAGCGCCCACGGGGGTAACACCGGGGAGCTGTTTTTT,CASSAHGGNTGELFF
.,TRBV15,TRBJ1-3,.,TGTGCCACCACCTCAGACTGGGGCTCTGGAAACACCATATATTTT,CATTSDWGSGNTIYF
.,TRBV21-1,TRBJ2-2,.,TGTGCCAGCAGCCGACAGGGTGGCACCGGGGAGCTGTTTTTT,CASSRQGGTGELFF
.,TRBV19,TRBJ1-5,.,TGTGCCAGTAGTATAGGTGGGGGTCGGCAGCCCCAGCATTTT,CASSIGGGRQPQHF
.,TRBV5-1,TRBJ1-1,.,TGCGCCAGCAGCTTGGAGGGGACGAGCACTGAAGCTTTCTTT,CASSLEGTSTEAFF
.,TRBV10-1,TRBJ2-7,.,TGCGCCAGCAGTGAGCCCCCCGAGCAGTACTTC,CASSEPPEQYF
TRBD1,TRBV28,TRBJ1-5,.,TGTGCCAGCAGTTTCCCGGGACAGGGACAACAGCCCCAGCATTTT,CASSFPGQGQQPQHF
TRBD2,TRBV4-1,TRBJ2-7,.,TGCGCCAGCAGCCAAAATCGTATTGCGGGAGGGCCCGCTCCCTACGAGCAGTACTTC,CASSQNRIAGGPAPYEQYF
.,TRBV28,TRBJ2-7,.,TGTGCCAGTGCTTTCGGGGGTAACTACGAGCAGTACTTC,CASAFGGNYEQYF
.,TRBV27,TRBJ2-5,.,TGTGCCAGCAGTTTATCCGGGCGGGGGCCTGAGTACCAAGAGACCCAGTACTTC,CASSLSGRGPEYQETQYF
.,TRBV5-1,TRBJ1-4,.,TGCGCCAGCAGCTTCCAGGGGAGTCCTAATGAAAAACTGTTTTTT,CASSFQGSPNEKLFF
.,TRBV3-1/TRBV3-2,TRBJ2-7,.,TGTGCCAGCAGCCCTCGGCATAGAGGCCCCTACGAGCAGTACTTC,CASSPRHRGPYEQYF
.,TRBV4-1,TRBJ2-5,.,TGCGCCAGCAGCCAAGATGCAGGTAGAGAGACCCAGTACTTC,CASSQDAGRETQYF
.,TRBV7-2,TRBJ1-3,.,TGTGCCAGCACCCTCACAGGGAGAGGAAACACCATATATTTT,CASTLTGRGNTIYF
.,TRBV5-5,TRBJ1-1,.,TGTGCCAGCAGCTCTACGGTCGTCACTGAAGCTTTCTTT,CASSSTVVTEAFF
.,TRBV12-3/TRBV12-4,TRBJ2-7,once,TGTGCCAGCAGTTTAAGGCTCGGGGGCGAGCAGTACTTC,CASSLRLGGEQYF
.,TRBV3-1/TRBV3-2,TRBJ2-5,.,TGTGCCAGCAGCCATGAGCGGGTAGAGACCCAGTACTTC,CASSHERVETQYF
.,TRBV7-3,TRBJ2-1,few,TGTGCCAGCAGCCCTGGTGGCGCGCGGAATGAGCAGTTCTTC,CASSPGGARNEQFF
TRBD1,TRBV29-1,TRBJ2-7,.,TGCAGCGCTAGGACAGGGGGCACCGAGCAGTACTTC,CSARTGGTEQYF
.,TRBV3-1/TRBV3-2,TRBJ1-1,.,TGTGCCAGCAGCCCGGGAGAGGGGGCTTTCTTT,CASSPGEGAFF
.,TRBV27,TRBJ1-2,.,TGTGCCAGCAGTTTATCGCAAGGGGCGGTGGGTGGCTACACCTTC,CASSLSQGAVGGYTF
.,TRBV18,TRBJ2-4,.,TGTGCCAGCTCACCATTGGGGTCCAAAAACATTCAGTACTTC,CASSPLGSKNIQYF
.,TRBV15,TRBJ2-3,once,TGTGCCACCAGCAAACTTGGGGAGGGGGACACAGATACGCAGTATTTT,CATSKLGEGDTDTQYF
.,TRBV2,TRBJ1-1,.,TGTGCCAGCCCCCAAATCATGAACACTGAAGCTTTCTTT,CASPQIMNTEAFF
.,TRBV6-5,TRBJ1-5,.,TGTGCCAGCAGTTTATCAGCCGAAAGCAATCAGCCCCAGCATTTT,CASSLSAESNQPQHF
.,TRBV11-3,TRBJ2-2,.,TGTGCCAGCAGCTCATTTCTGACCGGGGAGCTGTTTTTT,CASSSFLTGELFF
.,TRBV2,TRBJ2-7,.,TGTGCCAGCAGTGATCAGGGGTCAACGTACGAGCAGTACTTC,CASSDQGSTYEQYF
.,TRBV7-2,TRBJ2-1,once,TGTGCCAGCAACGGATGGCGGGGACCGCTCCATGAGCAGTTCTTC,CASNGWRGPLHEQFF
TRBD1,TRBV19,TRBJ1-5,.,TGTGCCAGTAGGGACAGGGGGATAGGCAATCAGCCCCAGCATTTT,CASRDRGIGNQPQHF
TRBD1,TRBV28,TRBJ1-6,.,TGTGCCAGCAGTTTTGGGGACAGAAATTCACCCCTCCACTTT,CASSFGDRNSPLHF
TRBD1,TRBV6-5,TRBJ1-5,.,TGTGCCAGCAGTATGGACAGGGTACAGCCCCAGCATTTT,CASSMDRVQPQHF
TRBD2,TRBV19,TRBJ2-6,.,TGTGCCAGTAGTAGGGGGGGAGCTGGGGCCAACGTCCTGACTTTC,CASSRGGAGANVLTF
.,TRBV9,TRBJ2-7,.,TGTGCCAGCAGCGTAGAGCCACATTACTCCTACGAGCAGTACTTC,CASSVEPHYSYEQYF
.,TRBV19,TRBJ1-5,.,TGTGCCAGTAGTATCCCAGACAGGTTCAATCAGCCCCAGCATTTT,CASSIPDRFNQPQHF
.,TRBV5-4,TRBJ1-2,.,TGTGCCAGCAGCATTGACAACTATGGCTACACCTTC,CASSIDNYGYTF
.,TRBV14,TRBJ2-7,.,TGTGCCAGCAGCCAAGATATAGGCCTCCCCAGCTCCTACGAGCAGTACTTC,CASSQDIGLPSSYEQYF
TRBD2,TRBV9,TRBJ2-2,.,TGTGCCAGCAGCGTAGGCGGGGGGAACACCGGGGAGCTGTTTTTT,CASSVGGGNTGELFF
TRBD2,TRBV6-2/TRBV6-3,TRBJ2-1,.,TGTGCCAGCAGCTTTCCGGGACTAGTCGGGTCCACCTCCTACAATGAGCAGTTCTTC,CASSFPGLVGSTSYNEQFF
.,TRBV27,TRBJ2-3,.,TGTGCCAGCAGTTTATTTGGAGGTTCGGAGGGCCCGGGTCACGATACGCAGTATTTT,CASSLFGGSEGPGHDTQYF
TRBD2,TRBV11-2,TRBJ2-1,once,TGTGCCAGCAATCTAGCGGGAGGGGGCCCCCCCTACAATGAGCAGTTCTTC,CASNLAGGGPPYNEQFF
TRBD2,TRBV19,TRBJ2-7,once,TGTGCCAGTAGTCCGGGACTAGCGGGGACCTACGAGCAGTACTTC,CASSPGLAGTYEQYF
.,TRBV5-1,TRBJ2-5,.,TGCGCCAGCAGCTTGGAGGGACACCAAGAGACCCAGTACTTC,CASSLEGHQETQYF
TRBD1,TRBV5-1,TRBJ1-1,.,TGCGCCAGCAGCATTCACCCCGGGACAGGGGTGAAGGGGACTGAAGCTTTCTTT,CASSIHPGTGVKGTEAFF